These 32 T cell receptor beta chains were sequenced from one sample in a study of T cells in Graves' hyperthyroidism and ophthalmopathy. Template material for amplifying TCR beta CDR3 regions consisted of RNA transcripts. An initial round of RT-PCR targeting the TCR CDR3 relied on the HTBI primer set. TCRdb passed the multiplex PCR reads through MiXCR, listing each CDR3 protein once. This sample has 490,000 or so distinct CDR3 sequences, with 22% found just once. Sequencing was performed on blood. The receptors come from an older woman with Graves' ophthalmopathy.

The chain carries TRBV4-3 and TRBJ2-1; TRBD2 is a possible D gene (7 bases). The CDR3 totals 15 residues. V dropped 0 bases and J dropped 10 bases, with 16 bases sitting between them. CDR1 and CDR2 from the germline V gene are LGHNA and YSLEER. In DNA, the CDR3 is TGCGCCAGCAGCCAAGATGCTCGGGGGGCGCAAGAGCAGTTCTTC. Translation: CASSQDARGAQEQFF.

The V and J genes are TRBV7-9 and TRBJ1-5; tentative D call: TRBD1 (5 bases). Germline V gene sequence: CDR1 SEHNR, CDR2 FQNEAQ (reference sequence). The CDR3 runs 14 residues. Between the trimmed V and J ends, which lost 5 bases and 6 bases, there was a span of 14 bases. CDR3 coding DNA: TGTGCCAGCAGCGACGGGACGAGGAGTCAGCCCCAGCATTTT. Translated: CASSDGTRSQPQHF.

V is TRBV27 and J is TRBJ2-3, with 9 bases fitting TRBD2. The V gene's germline CDR1 is MNHEY and CDR2 SMNVEV (reference sequence). V dropped 2 bases and J dropped 10; count of bases not matched to a gene: 10. CDR3 length: 15 residues. The CDR3 sequence: CASSLSTGGRAAQYF. Here the CDR3 DNA reads TGTGCCAGCAGTTTAAGTACCGGCGGGAGGGCGGCGCAGTATTTT.

The rearrangement links TRBV12-5 to TRBJ2-1; TRBD2 matches 7 bases. Germline CDR1 and CDR2: LGHNT and FRNRAP. The CDR3 sequence is 15 residues long. V gave up 7 bases and J gave up 9 bases; unmatched junction bases: 15. CDR3 DNA sequence: TGTGCTAGTGAATTGAGGCTAGCGGCCCACAGTGAGCAGTTCTTC. Protein product: CASELRLAAHSEQFF.

This clonotype was observed at least ten times. The chain couples TRBV2 to TRBJ1-2; the D is unclear. The length of the CDR3 is 12 residues. V lost 10 bases to trimming and J lost 0 bases, with 9 bases between them. In germline, CDR1 is SNHLY, CDR2 FYNNEI. CDR3 sequence: CAIDGSNYGYTF. For the CDR3, the DNA is TGTGCCATCGACGGTTCTAACTATGGCTACACCTTC. The whole variable domain, remainder taken from reference TRBV2 and TRBJ1-2, is EPEVTQTPSHQVTQMGQEVILRCVPISNHLYFYWYRQILGQKVEFLVSFYNNEISEKSEIFDDQFSVERPDGSNFTLKIRSTKLEDSAMYFCAIDGSNYGYTFGSGTRLTVV.

V usage is TRBV27 and J usage is TRBJ2-3; D gene unclear. The CDR3 spans 12 residues. The germline V gene has CDR1 MNHEY and CDR2 SMNVEV (reference sequence). Deletions cut 4 bases from V and 8 bases from J, with 10 bases between. The CDR3 bases are TGTGCCAGCAGTTACCCCGATGGTACGCAGTATTTT. The encoded protein is CASSYPDGTQYF.

V is TRBV6-1 and J is TRBJ1-6; 7 bases match TRBD1. Per germline, CDR1 MNHNS and CDR2 SASEGT. The V segment lost 7 bases and the J segment 7 bases; nucleotides outside the gene matches: 10. The CDR3 runs 15 residues. The CDR3 sequence is CASTWSYRGNSPLHF. The CDR3 DNA is TGTGCCAGCACCTGGAGTTACAGGGGAAATTCACCCCTCCACTTT.

This clonotype occurred many times. V gene TRBV2 combines with J gene TRBJ1-1; perhaps TRBD1 as D (6 bases). The ends were cut back, 1 base at V and 1 base at J, with 7 bases in the middle. Germline V CDR1 and CDR2: SNHLY, FYNNEI. The CDR3 loop spans 14 amino acids. The CDR3 DNA reads TGTGCCAGCAGTGAAGAGGGGGGGAACACTGAAGCTTTCTTT. Its translation is CASSEEGGNTEAFF.

The chain combines TRBV20-1 with TRBJ1-5; D gene unclear. The CDR3 has 14 amino acids. The germline V and J ends were trimmed by 6 bases and 6 bases, with 18 bases remaining between them. Germline lookup yields CDR1 DFQATT and CDR2 SNEGSKA (reference sequence). The CDR3 coding sequence is TGCAGTGCCGGAAGGCCACGGGTGGGTCAGCCCCAGCATTTT. Amino acids: CSAGRPRVGQPQHF.

J is TRBJ2-1 and V is TRBV20-1, with 8 bases lining up with TRBD1. The CDR3 is 13 amino acids. The J segment lost 8 bases and the V segment lost 6 bases, leaving 9 bases of the junction unmatched. Germline CDR1 reads DFQATT; CDR2 reads SNEGSKA (reference sequence). The CDR3 nucleotides are TGCAGTGCCCCGACAGGGGCGTATGATGAGCAGTTCTTC. Translation: CSAPTGAYDEQFF.

This clonotype was counted between two and nine times. V usage is TRBV27 and J usage is TRBJ2-7; 13 nucleotides line up with TRBD2. With 8 bases clipped from V and 4 bases from J, the junction kept 8 bases outside the gene matches. CDR3 length equals 15 residues. The germline CDR1 and CDR2 sequences are MNHEY and SMNVEV (reference sequence). The CDR3 here is CASRGLAGQNYEQYF. CDR3 nucleotides: TGTGCCAGCCGGGGACTAGCGGGACAAAATTACGAGCAGTACTTC.

This clonotype was observed many times. The V gene is TRBV15, the J gene TRBJ1-2; 7 nucleotides line up with TRBD1. Germline V gene sequence: CDR1 LNHNV, CDR2 YYDKDF (reference sequence). This CDR3 is 13 amino acids long. J gave up 6 bases and V 5 bases, and 6 bases lay outside the gene matches. Written as DNA, the CDR3 is TGTGCCACCAGCCTTGGACAGGTGGATGGCTACACCTTC. Protein product: CATSLGQVDGYTF.

This rearrangement joins TRBV20-1 to TRBJ2-3; D may correspond to TRBD1 or TRBD2 (6 bases each). The V gene's germline CDR1 is DFQATT and CDR2 SNEGSKA (reference sequence). V lost 3 bases and J 6 bases, leaving 19 bases between the germline ends. This CDR3 is 15 amino acids long. The CDR3 DNA sequence: TGCAGTGCTAGCGGGGTTGGGGGGCTGGGGGATACGCAGTATTTT. Its translation is CSASGVGGLGDTQYF.

This clonotype appeared a few times. The chain links TRBV5-1 to TRBJ1-1; weak D call: TRBD1 (6 bases). The CDR3 is 19 amino acids. CDR1 and CDR2 from the germline V gene are SGHRS and YFSETQ. The V end lost 3 bases, the J end lost 1 base, and 25 bases lay between the germline ends. CDR3 in DNA: TGCGCCAGCAGCTCAATAATGGGACAATCGACTCTACCGAACACTGAAGCTTTCTTT. Amino acid sequence: CASSSIMGQSTLPNTEAFF.

This clonotype was seen ten or more times. This chain connects TRBV2 to TRBJ2-1, with a weak D call TRBD2 (5 bases). V was cut by 4 bases and J by 4 bases, with 14 bases left in between. CDR3 length: 15 residues. The germline CDR1 and CDR2 sequences are SNHLY and FYNNEI. The CDR3 protein is CASSVAPGGYNEQFF. CDR3 nucleotide sequence: TGTGCCAGCAGTGTCGCCCCCGGAGGTTACAATGAGCAGTTCTTC.

This clonotype appeared many times. The genes are TRBV6-1 and TRBJ1-2; D remains ambiguous. V lost 7 bases, J lost 8 bases, and 8 bases lay in between. Germline CDR1 MNHNS, CDR2 SASEGT. The CDR3 runs to 10 residues. CDR3 sequence: CASKEEGYTF. For the CDR3, the DNA is TGTGCCAGCAAAGAGGAAGGCTACACCTTC.

This rearrangement joins TRBV6-1 to TRBJ1-2, with 9 bases aligning to TRBD1. This CDR3 has 13 residues. Germline V gives CDR1 MNHNS, CDR2 SASEGT. Unmatched junction bases numbered 4, after V lost 8 bases and J lost 3 bases. This chain's CDR3 is CASRDRGDYGYTF. The DNA for the CDR3 is TGTGCCAGCCGCGACAGGGGGGACTATGGCTACACCTTC.

Only a few counts were recorded for this clonotype. The rearrangement joins TRBV19 to TRBJ1-2; 10 bases agree with TRBD1. Unmatched junction bases numbered 3, after V lost 1 base and J lost 7 bases. The CDR3 has 14 amino acids. The germline V gene encodes CDR1 LNHDA and CDR2 SQIVND (reference sequence). The CDR3 protein is CASSIGQGALGYTF. CDR3 nucleotide sequence: TGTGCCAGTAGTATAGGACAGGGGGCGCTTGGCTACACCTTC. The entire variable domain, with the rest obtained from reference TRBV19 and TRBJ1-2, is as follows: DGGITQSPKYLFRKEGQNVTLSCEQNLNHDAMYWYRQDPGQGLRLIYYSQIVNDFQKGDIAEGYSVSREKKESFPLTVTSAQKNPTAFYLCASSIGQGALGYTFGSGTRLTVV.

This clonotype was seen only a few times. The J gene is TRBJ1-5, the V gene TRBV18; 8 positions match TRBD1. Unmatched junction bases numbered 12, after V lost 3 bases and J lost 5 bases. The CDR3 length is 17 residues. Germline-derived CDR1 and CDR2 are KGHSH and LQKENI. The CDR3 region has the DNA TGTGCCAGCTCACCCAGCTTGCCGGGACAGGCAGATCAGCCCCAGCATTTT. This encodes CASSPSLPGQADQPQHF.

With regard to this clonotype: Possible read error: a much larger clone is one base away. Lacking the conserved final phenylalanine or tryptophan, this CDR3 likely reflects a read error. The chain links TRBV7-2 to TRBJ1-2; D is perhaps TRBD1 (5 bases). The germline V gene has CDR1 SGHTA and CDR2 FQGNSA. The CDR3 contains 13 residues. With 0 bases removed from V and 3 bases from J, the gap between germline ends came to 5 bases. In DNA, the CDR3 is TGTGCCAGCAGCTTAGCGACAGACTATGGCTACACCCTC. Amino acid sequence: CASSLATDYGYTL.

This clonotype showed up many times. The chain links TRBV7-3 to TRBJ1-1, with D perhaps matching TRBD1 (5 bases). CDR1 is SGHTA, CDR2 FQGTGA, per germline. V shed 2 bases and J shed 5 bases, with 12 bases lying between them. This CDR3 comprises 14 residues. Here the CDR3 DNA reads TGTGCCAGCAGCTTACAGGGAGGATGGACTGAAGCTTTCTTT. As protein: CASSLQGGWTEAFF.

The genes are TRBV6-1 and TRBJ1-5, with TRBD1 as a possible D gene (5 bases). V was cut by 6 bases and J by 3 bases, with 15 bases left in between. The CDR3 contains 15 residues. The germline CDR1 and CDR2 sequences are MNHNS and SASEGT. CDR3 sequence reads: CASSRTGTINQPQHF. The CDR3 DNA follows: TGTGCCAGCAGCAGGACGGGGACTATCAATCAGCCCCAGCATTTT.

This clonotype was seen repeatedly, ten times or more. The chain combines TRBV3-1 with TRBJ2-3; D gene unclear. Germline values: CDR1 LGHDT, CDR2 YNNKEL (reference sequence). The CDR3 length is 16 residues. V was shortened by 1 base and J by 0 bases, with 11 bases between the two germline ends. CDR3 coding DNA: TGTGCCAGCAGCCAAGTTTGGGCGGCTAGCACAGATACGCAGTATTTT. Protein sequence: CASSQVWAASTDTQYF.

This clonotype was found a few times. The V and J genes are TRBV12-5 and TRBJ2-7; 8 bases map to TRBD2. Germline V gives CDR1 LGHNT, CDR2 FRNRAP. This CDR3 contains 15 residues. J lost 0 bases, V lost 0 bases, and 1 base had no gene match. The CDR3 DNA sequence: TGTGCTAGTGGTTTGGTAGGACTAGCCTCCTACGAGCAGTACTTC. Translation: CASGLVGLASYEQYF.

This clonotype was seen a handful of times. The chain's CDR3 is CSVEVIGAQYF. CDR3 DNA: TGCAGCGTTGAAGTGATAGGGGCCCAGTACTTC. J is TRBJ2-5 and V is TRBV29-1; D perhaps matches TRBD1 (5 bases). Looked up from germline, CDR1 is SQVTM and CDR2 is ANQGSEA. The length of the CDR3 is 11 residues. Trimming took 1 base from V and 9 from J, leaving 9 bases between them.

In this sample, this clonotype turned up many times. CDR3 nucleotides: TGTGCCAGCAGTGCCCCCCTCGGGGCAGGGGCCTCCTACGAGCAGTACTTC. It codes for CASSAPLGAGASYEQYF. The chain couples TRBV2 to TRBJ2-7; D might be TRBD1 (6 bases). Germline V gene sequence: CDR1 SNHLY, CDR2 FYNNEI. This CDR3 is 17 amino acids long. The V and J ends lost 4 bases and 0 bases respectively, with 19 bases between them.

This clonotype has a handful of counts. CDR3 loop: CASSRGTGNPYEQYF. CDR3 bases: TGTGCCAGCAGTAGAGGGACAGGGAACCCCTACGAGCAGTACTTC. J is TRBJ2-7 and V is TRBV27; 9 bases are a match to TRBD1. V shed 5 bases, J shed 2 bases, and the junction held 7 bases outside the gene matches. This CDR3 contains 15 residues. Germline V gene lookup returns CDR1 MNHEY and CDR2 SMNVEV (reference sequence).

The chain is built from TRBV28 and TRBJ1-2; maybe TRBD1 (5 bases). Looked up from germline, CDR1 is MDHEN and CDR2 is SYDVKM. The CDR3 consists of 14 residues. Trimming took 2 bases from V and 7 from J, leaving 14 bases between them. The CDR3 is CASSLVTVLGGYTF. For the CDR3, the DNA is TGTGCCAGCAGTTTAGTGACAGTTCTTGGTGGCTACACCTTC.

This clonotype was recorded many times. CDR3 amino acids: CASSLTRGTGELFF. The DNA of the CDR3 is TGTGCCAGCAGCTTAACTAGAGGTACCGGGGAGCTGTTTTTT. This chain joins TRBV7-2 and TRBJ2-2, with D possibly matching TRBD2 (5 bases). V gave up 2 bases and J gave up 5 bases, with 9 bases separating them. Germline loops: CDR1 SGHTA, CDR2 FQGNSA. This CDR3 comprises 14 residues.

The V and J genes are TRBV7-9 and TRBJ1-4; D unresolved. Trimming shortened V by 6 bases and J by 0 bases, and 11 bases separated the two germline ends. The CDR3 runs to 15 residues. CDR1 is SEHNR, CDR2 FQNEAQ, per germline (reference sequence). DNA for the CDR3: TGTGCCAGCAGTAGGACGGACGCAACTAATGAAAAACTGTTTTTT. It encodes CASSRTDATNEKLFF.

This chain joins TRBV7-8 and TRBJ2-1; D gene unclear. V shed 5 bases and J shed 7 bases, with 6 bases lying between them. The CDR3 sequence is 11 residues long. In germline, CDR1 is SGHVS, CDR2 FQNEAQ. Here the CDR3 DNA reads TGTGCCAGCAGCGCAGTTAATGAGCAGTTCTTC. Encoded protein: CASSAVNEQFF.

The chain combines TRBV6-2 or TRBV6-3 with TRBJ2-6; D uncertain. The V and J ends lost 6 bases and 0 bases respectively, with 6 bases between them. The germline CDR1 and CDR2 sequences are MNHEY and SVGEGT. The CDR3 has 14 amino acids. CDR3 sequence (DNA): TGTGCCAGCAGGGAAATCTCTGGGGCCAACGTCCTGACTTTC. Translation: CASREISGANVLTF.